The 5 T cell receptor beta chains presented below share a single source sample, sequenced in a study of spatial heterogeneity in lung cancer. Regarding the study as a whole: In tumors, expanded intratumoral alpha and beta TCR counts tracked mutation counts.

No antigen is known for these receptors. TCRdb analysed the 5' RACE reads with MiXCR anew, one entry per CDR3 protein. Here the sample spans about 100,000 distinct CDR3 sequences, 4.4% being singletons. Time point noted: sample taken at primary tumor resection. The sequences come from lung tumor tissue, collected at surgery. Receptors were obtained from a male donor with early-stage non-small cell lung cancer.

This clonotype was picked up a small number of times. V and J are TRBV6-1 and TRBJ1-1; no clear D gene. Per germline, CDR1 MNHNS and CDR2 SASEGT. V was trimmed by 2 bases and J by 1 base, leaving 14 bases between them. CDR3 length: 16 amino acids. The CDR3 DNA follows: TGTGCCAGCAGTGAAATAGGGCTTGGGAGGAACACTGAAGCTTTCTTT. Its protein is CASSEIGLGRNTEAFF.

This clonotype was recorded many times. This chain joins TRBV6-2 or TRBV6-3 and TRBJ2-7; 9 bases line up with TRBD2. This CDR3 contains 13 residues. The germline gives CDR1 MNHEY, CDR2 SVGEGT. V trimming: 6 bases; J trimming: 6 bases; junction bases outside the gene matches: 6. CDR3 sequence reads: CASRIAGAGEQYF. CDR3 DNA: TGTGCCAGCAGGATAGCGGGAGCCGGCGAGCAGTACTTC.

In its sample, this clonotype was seen many times. This chain connects TRBV7-6 to TRBJ2-5; 12 bases fit TRBD2. V was pared by 5 bases and J by 2 bases, with 9 bases of the junction left unmatched. Looked up from germline, CDR1 is SGHVS and CDR2 is FNYEAQ. The CDR3 runs 17 residues. CDR3 residues: CASSPTRLAGVQETQYF. The CDR3 region has the DNA TGTGCCAGCAGCCCAACGCGACTAGCGGGAGTACAAGAGACCCAGTACTTC.

This clonotype was seen many times. V gene TRBV2 combines with J gene TRBJ1-1; tentative D call: TRBD1 (5 bases). CDR3 size: 13 residues. Trimming removed 6 bases at V and 0 bases at J, with 8 bases between. The V gene's germline CDR1 is SNHLY and CDR2 FYNNEI. This CDR3 reads CASRRQLNTEAFF. CDR3 bases: TGTGCCAGCAGGCGACAGTTGAACACTGAAGCTTTCTTT.

This clonotype was seen many times. The chain recombines TRBV2 with TRBJ1-5, with D possibly being TRBD1 (6 bases). Germline loops: CDR1 SNHLY, CDR2 FYNNEI. The length of the CDR3 is 13 residues. The germline V and J ends were trimmed by 5 bases and 5 bases, with 10 bases remaining between them. The CDR3 protein is CASSRDTYQPQHF. The CDR3 DNA follows: TGTGCCAGCAGTCGGGACACGTATCAGCCCCAGCATTTT.